Below, 7 T cell receptor beta chains from the same sample are listed, as sequenced in a study of T cells expressing NK-cell markers. For each CDR3 protein, TCRdb gives one entry from its re-call of the 5' RACE reads, without DNA. This listing includes roughly 420,000 distinct CDR3 sequences. The sequenced sample was blood T cells: a sorted CD56 or NKG2C T cell subset, CD4+ or CD8+ T cells, or bulk PBMC T cells (not recorded which). These receptors were taken from a woman aged 18 to 75 in good health.

The V call is TRBV20-1, the J call TRBJ2-6; TCRdb designates TRBD2, a call that cannot be tested without DNA. This CDR3 region has 18 residues. CDR1 and CDR2 (germline): DFQATT, SNEGSKA (reference sequence). The chain's CDR3 is CSASSGLAVLSGANVLTF.

This chain joins TRBV4-2 and TRBJ1-6; the D gene TCRdb calls, TRBD1, cannot be checked with no DNA. Germline values: CDR1 LGHNA, CDR2 YNFKEQ. This CDR3 spans 17 amino acids. CDR3 loop: CASSQDRTGRGNSPLHF.

The chain combines TRBV9 with TRBJ1-2; absent DNA, TCRdb's TRBD1 call cannot be checked. The length of the CDR3 is 16 residues. Germline CDR1 is SGDLS and CDR2 is YYNGEE. This CDR3 reads CASSVEAARSNYGYTF.

The chain employs TRBV2 and TRBJ2-2; checking the TCRdb D call of TRBD1 is not possible without DNA. This CDR3 has 14 residues. Germline lookup yields CDR1 SNHLY and CDR2 FYNNEI. This chain's CDR3 is CASSGQGDTGELFF.

This chain connects TRBV7-9 to TRBJ2-5; no DNA is available, so the TRBD1 call from TCRdb remains unchecked. The CDR3 consists of 15 residues. Germline V gene lookup returns CDR1 SEHNR and CDR2 FQNEAQ (reference sequence). CDR3 region: CASSTTVGAEETQYF.

This sequence joins TRBV12-3 or TRBV12-4 and TRBJ2-1; TCRdb's D call, TRBD1, is unchecked because there is no DNA. The CDR3 totals 14 residues. The CDR3: CASTLRGGFNEQFF.

The rearrangement links TRBV6-6 to TRBJ2-3. Germline CDR1 is MNHNY and CDR2 is SVGAGI (reference sequence). The CDR3 has 12 amino acids. The CDR3 protein is CATAMSTDTQYF.